This entry lists 27 T cell receptor beta chains sequenced from one sample in a study of blood T cells in healthy people across ages. For the second PCR, which ran for about 6 to 12 cycles, a sample-barcoded 5' primer and a J-beta primer mix were used. TCRdb re-derived calls from the 5' RACE reads in MiXCR, one entry per CDR3 protein. This table has about 1.8 million distinct CDR3 sequences, less than 50% appearing once. Sequenced material: blood. Receptor source: a woman aged 40 to 50 in good health.

This clonotype was seen more than once but under ten times. The chain couples TRBV5-5 to TRBJ2-7; D perhaps matches TRBD1 (5 bases). From germline, CDR1 is SGHKS and CDR2 YYEKEE (reference sequence). Deletions cut 0 bases from V and 5 bases from J, with 12 bases between. The CDR3 is 14 amino acids. The CDR3 nucleotides are TGTGCCAGCAGCTTGGTTTGGTCCAGGGACGAGCAGTACTTC. Its translation is CASSLVWSRDEQYF. Full variable domain (missing parts from reference TRBV5-5 and TRBJ2-7): DAGVTQSPTHLIKTRGQQVTLRCSPISGHKSVSWYQQVLGQGPQFIFQYYEKEERGRGNFPDRFSARQFPNYSSELNVNALLLGDSALYLCASSLVWSRDEQYFGPGTRLTVT.

Concerning this clonotype itself: One end of the junction varies from germline; a read error may be responsible. J is TRBJ2-1 and V is TRBV20-1, with 8 bases fitting TRBD2. Germline CDR1 is DFQATT and CDR2 is SNEGSKA (reference sequence). The CDR3 sequence is 18 residues long. In nucleotides, the CDR3 is TGTAGTGCTTCTAGAAATGATTTCCGCGGGGGGATCTACAATGAGCAGTTCTTC. This gives the protein CSASRNDFRGGIYNEQFF.

J is TRBJ2-1 and V is TRBV7-2, with TRBD1 matching 8 bases. The CDR3 loop spans 14 amino acids. The ends lost 7 bases at V and 7 bases at J; junction bases unmatched: 9. Per the germline V gene, CDR1 is SGHTA and CDR2 is FQGNSA. CDR3 amino acids: CASIPWTGLNEQFF. The CDR3 nucleotides are TGTGCCAGCATCCCCTGGACAGGGTTAAATGAGCAGTTCTTC. Variable domain in full (rest from reference TRBV7-2 and TRBJ2-1): GAGVSQSPSNKVTEKGKDVELRCDPISGHTALYWYRQSLGQGLEFLIYFQGNSAPDKSGLPSDRFSAERTGGSVSTLTIQRTQQEDSAVYLCASIPWTGLNEQFFGPGTRLTVL.

This clonotype was recorded at least ten times. The chain uses TRBV7-2 and TRBJ1-2, with D possibly being TRBD1 (5 bases). The CDR3 sequence is 14 residues long. Germline assignment: CDR1 SGHTA and CDR2 FQGNSA. Trimming took 3 bases from V and 0 from J, leaving 8 bases between them. CDR3 region: CASSFDSTNYGYTF. The CDR3 DNA reads TGTGCCAGCAGCTTCGACAGTACTAACTATGGCTACACCTTC.

V is TRBV7-9 and J is TRBJ2-1; 15 bases align to TRBD2. J gave up 1 base and V 4 bases, and 8 bases lay outside the gene matches. CDR1 is SEHNR and CDR2 is FQNEAQ in the germline V gene (reference sequence). This CDR3 is 19 amino acids long. The CDR3 DNA is TGTGCCAGCAGCTCCCGGACTAGCGGGGGGGCCTCTTCCTACAATGAGCAGTTCTTC. The encoded protein is CASSSRTSGGASSYNEQFF.

J is TRBJ2-1 and V is TRBV7-9, with 9 bases that match TRBD2. CDR3 length equals 16 residues. CDR1 and CDR2 (germline): SEHNR, FQNEAQ (reference sequence). V trimming: 2 bases; J trimming: 11 bases; junction bases outside the gene matches: 13. The CDR3: CASSLIGGSGGTKQFF. The CDR3 DNA sequence: TGTGCCAGCAGCTTAATCGGCGGCAGCGGGGGGACGAAGCAGTTCTTC.

The chain uses TRBV7-2 and TRBJ2-3; D gene unclear. The CDR3 length is 12 residues. Germline CDR1 SGHTA, CDR2 FQGNSA. Trimming removed 4 bases from V and 3 bases from J, with 5 bases in between. The CDR3 spells CASSWQTDTQYF. CDR3 DNA: TGTGCCAGCAGCTGGCAGACAGATACGCAGTATTTT.

The rearrangement uses TRBV7-2 and TRBJ2-5; D may be TRBD1 (6 bases). This CDR3 has 15 residues. CDR1 is SGHTA, CDR2 FQGNSA, per germline. Trimming stripped 4 bases from V and 1 base from J, with 13 bases between. The CDR3 here is CASSSVGGIQETQYF. The DNA for the CDR3 is TGTGCCAGCAGCTCGGTAGGGGGAATCCAAGAGACCCAGTACTTC.

This clonotype was detected only a few times. The gene calls are TRBV3-1 and TRBJ2-5; no clear D. V shed 4 bases and J shed 5 bases, with 14 bases lying between them. The CDR3 is 14 residues long. The germline CDR1 and CDR2 sequences are LGHDT and YNNKEL (reference sequence). The CDR3 DNA is TGTGCCAGCAGCCCCCCTACACGAAGGGAGACCCAGTACTTC. Amino acid sequence: CASSPPTRRETQYF.

This clonotype was detected only once. The chain has TRBV5-1 and TRBJ1-5; possibly TRBD1 for D (5 bases). The CDR3 runs to 15 residues. Germline assignment: CDR1 SGHRS and CDR2 YFSETQ. Trimming pared 0 bases from V and 2 bases from J, leaving 9 bases between. The CDR3 DNA follows: TGCGCCAGCAGCTTGGACGGGGCAGGCAATCAGCCCCAGCATTTT. It codes for CASSLDGAGNQPQHF. The full variable domain, rest sourced from reference TRBV5-1 and TRBJ1-5, is KAGVTQTPRYLIKTRGQQVTLSCSPISGHRSVSWYQQTPGQGLQFLFEYFSETQRNKGNFPGRFSGRQFSNSRSEMNVSTLELGDSALYLCASSLDGAGNQPQHFGDGTRLSIL.

The CDR3 sequence: CASSPLGQADNEQFF. In DNA form, the CDR3 reads TGCGCCAGCAGCCCCTTGGGACAGGCTGACAATGAGCAGTTCTTC. V and J are TRBV4-1 and TRBJ2-1; 8 bases fit TRBD1. Germline CDR1 reads MGHRA; CDR2 reads YSYEKL. Trimming cost V 4 bases and J 5 bases; bases outside gene matches: 7. This CDR3 spans 15 amino acids.

The chain recombines TRBV5-6 with TRBJ2-3; 11 bases are shared with TRBD2. Trimming at V came to 4 bases and at J to 5 bases, leaving 6 bases not matched to a gene. Germline V gene data show CDR1 as SGHDT and CDR2 as YYEEEE. There are 15 residues in the CDR3. In DNA form, the CDR3 reads TGTGCCAGCAGCCCTAGACTAGCGGGAAGAGATACGCAGTATTTT. It is translated as CASSPRLAGRDTQYF. The whole variable domain, remainder taken from reference TRBV5-6 and TRBJ2-3, is DAGVTQSPTHLIKTRGQQVTLRCSPKSGHDTVSWYQQALGQGPQFIFQYYEEEERQRGNFPDRFSGHQFPNYSSELNVNALLLGDSALYLCASSPRLAGRDTQYFGPGTRLTVL.

The V call is TRBV12-3 or TRBV12-4, the J call TRBJ1-2, with TRBD1 matching over 7 bases. J was trimmed by 7 bases and V by 8 bases; bases with no gene match: 16. The CDR3 is 15 amino acids. The DNA for the CDR3 is TGTGCCAGCTCGAACAGGGGATATAGCTCGATTGGCTACACCTTC. It translates to CASSNRGYSSIGYTF.

The V and J genes are TRBV16 and TRBJ2-7; 11 nucleotides line up with TRBD1. CDR1 KGHSY and CDR2 FQNENV come from the germline V gene. This CDR3 is built from 16 residues. After removal of 0 bases from V and 1 base from J, the junction contained 2 bases not matched to a gene. The CDR3 DNA reads as TGTGCCAGCAGCCAATCTGGACAGGGGGCGTCCTACGAGCAGTACTTC. It codes for CASSQSGQGASYEQYF.

The DNA of the CDR3 is TGCGCCAGCAGCCAACCCGTTCCTGAAAAACTGTTTTTT. Protein sequence: CASSQPVPEKLFF. The rearrangement links TRBV4-1 to TRBJ1-4; D is ambiguous. V was cut by 2 bases and J by 7 bases, with 8 bases left in between. CDR1 MGHRA and CDR2 YSYEKL come from the germline V gene. The CDR3 totals 13 residues.

The chain uses TRBV3-1 and TRBJ2-1, with 8 bases lining up with TRBD2. The CDR3 runs to 18 residues. V shed 1 base and J 1 base; nucleotides not matched to a gene: 9. From germline, CDR1 is LGHDT and CDR2 YNNKEL (reference sequence). The CDR3: CASSQVLQAGASYNEQFF. In DNA form, the CDR3 reads TGTGCCAGCAGCCAAGTGCTCCAAGCGGGGGCATCCTACAATGAGCAGTTCTTC.

This clonotype was recorded at least ten times. The chain employs TRBV29-1 and TRBJ2-4; TRBD2 is a possible D gene (5 bases). Trimming took off 4 bases at V and 3 bases at J, with 13 bases between the two ends. Per germline, CDR1 SQVTM and CDR2 ANQGSEA. CDR3 size: 14 residues. CDR3 residues: CSVVEGSGKNIQYF. The CDR3 nucleotides read TGCAGCGTTGTCGAGGGCTCGGGCAAAAACATTCAGTACTTC.

The V call is TRBV6-5, the J call TRBJ2-1, with TRBD1 as a possible D gene (5 bases). This CDR3 has 15 amino acids. The V end was cut by 8 bases, the J end by 3 bases, with 17 bases between. Germline V gives CDR1 MNHEY, CDR2 SVGAGI. CDR3 amino acids: CASRQTGGFYNEQFF. The CDR3 bases are TGTGCCAGCCGACAGACCGGCGGCTTCTACAATGAGCAGTTCTTC.

This chain links TRBV19 with TRBJ2-7, with 7 bases that match TRBD1. Germline assignment: CDR1 LNHDA and CDR2 SQIVND (reference sequence). Trimming removed 1 base from V and 10 bases from J; junction bases left unmatched: 7. CDR3 length equals 13 residues. The CDR3 coding sequence is TGTGCCAGTAGTATAGTACAGGGGAGAATCCAGTACTTC. Translating gives CASSIVQGRIQYF.

The chain has TRBV7-9 and TRBJ1-2; a possible D gene is TRBD1 (5 bases). CDR1 is SEHNR, CDR2 FQNEAQ, per germline (reference sequence). V gave up 5 bases and J gave up 4 bases, with 17 bases separating them. The CDR3 spans 15 residues. The CDR3 here is CASSDGAHLIYGYTF. The CDR3 nucleotides are TGTGCCAGCAGCGACGGGGCCCACCTTATCTATGGCTACACCTTC. Complete variable domain (other parts from reference TRBV7-9 and TRBJ1-2): DTGVSQNPRHKITKRGQNVTFRCDPISEHNRLYWYRQTLGQGPEFLTYFQNEAQLEKSRLLSDRFSAERPKGSFSTLEIQRTEQGDSAMYLCASSDGAHLIYGYTFGSGTRLTVV.

V is TRBV18 and J is TRBJ2-1, with 8 bases matching TRBD2. Germline-derived CDR1 and CDR2 are KGHSH and LQKENI. The V and J ends lost 5 bases and 3 bases, in that order; junction bases with no gene match: 9. The CDR3 totals 16 residues. CDR3 region: CASSSRRGGDYNEQFF. The CDR3 region has the DNA TGTGCCAGCTCATCGCGACGGGGGGGTGACTACAATGAGCAGTTCTTC. Full variable domain (outside the CDR3, taken from reference TRBV18 and TRBJ2-1): NAGVMQNPRHLVRRRGQEARLRCSPMKGHSHVYWYRQLPEEGLKFMVYLQKENIIDESGMPKERFSAEFPKEGPSILRIQQVVRGDSAAYFCASSSRRGGDYNEQFFGPGTRLTVL.

J is TRBJ2-1 and V is TRBV7-3; tentatively, D is TRBD2 (6 bases). The germline V gene has CDR1 SGHTA and CDR2 FQGTGA. Trimming pared 2 bases from V and 2 bases from J, leaving 10 bases between. The CDR3 contains 15 residues. CDR3 protein: CASSLLATPYNEQFF. The CDR3 nucleotides are TGTGCCAGCAGCTTACTAGCGACTCCCTACAATGAGCAGTTCTTC.

The chain joins TRBV7-2 to TRBJ2-5; 8 positions match TRBD1. Germline-derived CDR1 and CDR2 are SGHTA and FQGNSA. CDR3 size: 15 residues. J was trimmed by 5 bases and V by 5 bases; bases with no gene match: 10. The CDR3 nucleotides are TGTGCCAGCAGCCATGGACAGGGAACTTGGGAGACCCAGTACTTC. It translates to CASSHGQGTWETQYF.

The rearrangement uses TRBV6-2 or TRBV6-3 and TRBJ2-7, with 9 positions matching TRBD1. Germline V gene data show CDR1 as MNHEY and CDR2 as SVGEGT. The CDR3 has 14 residues. V lost 2 bases and J lost 2; bases outside the gene matches: 1. CDR3 loop: CASSYGTGPYEQYF. For the CDR3, the DNA is TGTGCCAGCAGTTACGGGACAGGGCCCTACGAGCAGTACTTC.

The rearrangement uses TRBV7-2 and TRBJ2-5; D not resolved. Looked up from germline, CDR1 is SGHTA and CDR2 is FQGNSA. V shed 3 bases and J shed 11 bases, with 22 bases lying between them. The length of the CDR3 is 15 residues. The CDR3 region has the DNA TGTGCCAGCAGCTTGATGGGATCAACCTACAATGAGCAGTACTTC. Protein product: CASSLMGSTYNEQYF.

The CDR3 DNA reads TGCAGCGTTTGGACAGGAGAACTTAATTCACCCCTCCACTTT. It translates to CSVWTGELNSPLHF. The chain joins TRBV29-1 to TRBJ1-6, with 7 positions matching TRBD1. This CDR3 is 14 amino acids long. Germline-derived CDR1 and CDR2 are SQVTM and ANQGSEA. The V gene end was trimmed by 5 bases and the J gene end by 6 bases; junction bases not matched to a gene: 7.

For this clonotype: This may be a read error, as it is one base from a much larger clone. V is TRBV27 and J is TRBJ2-1; D is unclear. Germline V gives CDR1 MNHEY, CDR2 SMNVEV (reference sequence). This CDR3 is 10 amino acids long. V was pared by 6 bases and J by 13 bases, with 10 bases between. The CDR3 protein is CASSPRTQFF. In DNA, the CDR3 is TGTGCCAGCAGCCCCAGGACCCAGTTCTTC.